This TCR beta chain was retrieved from a study of cytomegalovirus exposure and HLA in healthy donors. Study as a whole: It was reported in a later analysis that the 90 to 150 validation repertoires used the same platform as the approximately 670 first-cohort repertoires.

CDR1 PRHDT and CDR2 FYEKMQ come from the germline V gene (reference sequence). The ends lost 4 bases at V and 5 bases at J; junction bases unmatched: 14. The CDR3 contains 17 residues. Separate from the roughly 630-subject first cohort was the approximately 110-subject validation cohort, to which the donors belonged. Study-wide points: Specific recognition of CMV antigens was confirmed in vitro for a few chains (all CMV-associated). Most TCR sequences were uncommon, yet certain public TCRs appeared in many donors.

Assay used: immunoSEQ multiplex PCR; TCRdb lists only in-frame clones, some missing. The sample includes some 170,000 clones, around nine tenths of them seen just once. Comment on this clone: Its antigen remains unidentified.

The specimen sequenced was PBMCs. This receptor was identified in a man aged 18 to 35 in good health and CMV-seropositive. The chain employs TRBV13 and TRBJ2-1, with 7 bases identical to TRBD2. The CDR3 DNA is TGTGCCAGCAGCTCCCGCCGCGGTGCTAGCGGAAACAATGAGCAGTTCTTC. Protein: CASSSRRGASGNNEQFF.